The T cell receptor (beta chain) under discussion was sequenced for a study of a mutant IDH1 vaccine in newly diagnosed glioma. Turning to the study itself: With temozolomide cycles, or 4-6 weeks after radiotherapy alone, vaccination was started.

Study-wide points: There seemed to be no relation between pseudoprogression and changes in top peripheral T cell clonotypes.

The ends lost 0 bases at V and 6 bases at J; junction bases unmatched: 8. The germline CDR1 and CDR2 sequences are GTSNPN and SVGIG (reference sequence). CDR3 length: 15 amino acids. Of note for this clone: Its antigen is unidentified.

The repertoire was sequenced with immunoSEQ multiplex PCR; TCRdb's copy has only in-frame clones and lacks some. The sample has 40,000 to 55,000 clones, over 75% seen once. The sample's time point: week 5, during vaccination. In the vaccine, a single dose held 300 ug of the mutant IDH1 20-mer peptide, along with topical imiquimod. Donors' newly diagnosed IDH1-mutant WHO grade 3 or 4 astrocytomas lacked nuclear ATRX. This receptor was taken from a man aged 45-65 years with glioma. This sample comprised PBMCs, obtained from a glioma patient whose treatment included an IDH1 peptide vaccine. The chain uses TRBV30 and TRBJ1-1; TRBD1 aligns across 9 bases. The chain's CDR3 is CAWSVQGTGRPEAFF. CDR3 sequence (DNA): TGTGCCTGGAGTGTACAAGGGACAGGGAGGCCTGAAGCTTTCTTT.